The clone carrying this T cell receptor (beta chain) was detected many times. Its antigen is not known. The sample is drawn from a study of T cells in Graves' hyperthyroidism and ophthalmopathy. The study's findings and limits: Ophthalmopathy and stable hyperthyroidism were told apart by a 13 V-J model. Most clonotypes expanded in thyroid above 0.001 were likewise present in blood.

Template material for amplifying TCR beta CDR3 regions consisted of RNA transcripts. Primed by the HTBI set, a first-round RT-PCR was run on the TCR CDR3. TCRdb independently ran MiXCR on the multiplex PCR reads; one entry per CDR3 protein. Of about 690,000 distinct CDR3 sequences in the sample, 17% were seen once. In germline, CDR1 is SEHNR, CDR2 FQNEAQ (reference sequence). This CDR3 comprises 12 residues. Trimming at V came to 5 bases and at J to 10 bases, leaving 7 bases not matched to a gene. It was uncontrolled infection, other autoimmune disease, pregnancy or lactation that excluded patients. The J gene is TRBJ1-1, the V gene TRBV7-9, with TRBD1 matching over 7 bases. The origin of this receptor is a man aged 45-65 years with Graves' hyperthyroidism. Sequencing was carried out using blood. CDR3 nucleotides: TGTGCCAGCAGCACCGGGACAGATCGAGCTTTCTTT. As protein: CASSTGTDRAFF.